These 27 T cell receptor beta chains share one sample of origin, sequenced in a study of blood T cell repertoires in COVID-19. Profiled with immunoSEQ multiplex PCR; TCRdb holds only in-frame clones, not every one. The table lists 200,000 to 250,000 clones, over 80% of them singletons. Sequenced input: PBMCs or T cells enriched from blood (not recorded which). These receptors were taken from a woman aged 35 to 49 who had recovered from COVID-19.

This sequence joins TRBV5-1 and TRBJ1-2; unclear D gene. The V gene's germline CDR1 is SGHRS and CDR2 YFSETQ. The V end lost 0 bases, the J end lost 4 bases, and 13 bases lay between the germline ends. The CDR3 sequence is 15 residues long. The chain's CDR3 is CASSLGIGVGYGYTF. CDR3 nucleotide sequence: TGCGCCAGCAGCTTGGGGATCGGGGTTGGCTATGGCTACACCTTC.

V usage is TRBV18 and J usage is TRBJ1-1, with unresolved D. V lost 3 bases and J lost 6, with 17 bases in between. This CDR3 is 15 amino acids long. Germline V gene data show CDR1 as KGHSH and CDR2 as LQKENI. In DNA, the CDR3 is TGTGCCAGCTCACCGCCTTCGGTGAGGAGCGCTGAAGCTTTCTTT. This translates into CASSPPSVRSAEAFF.

The rearrangement links TRBV27 to TRBJ2-7, with D perhaps matching TRBD1 (6 bases). Trimming stripped 6 bases from V and 5 bases from J, with 11 bases between. Germline V lookup: CDR1 MNHEY, CDR2 SMNVEV (reference sequence). This CDR3 has 12 amino acids. CDR3 coding DNA: TGTGCCAGCAGCTTGGGGGCGGACGAGCAGTACTTC. As protein: CASSLGADEQYF.

This chain joins TRBV2 and TRBJ1-1; 7 positions match TRBD1. The CDR3 runs to 11 residues. V dropped 4 bases and J dropped 7; count of bases not matched to a gene: 0. From germline, CDR1 is SNHLY and CDR2 FYNNEI. CDR3 amino acids: CASSGDSEAFF. In nucleotides, the CDR3 is TGTGCCAGCAGTGGGGACAGTGAAGCTTTCTTT.

V is TRBV3-1 (or the pseudogene TRBV3-2) and J is TRBJ2-2, with 9 bases aligning to TRBD1. In germline, CDR1 is LGHDT, CDR2 YNNKEL (reference sequence). The CDR3 sequence is 15 residues long. After removal of 4 bases from V and 6 bases from J, the junction contained 6 bases not matched to a gene. The CDR3 DNA follows: TGTGCCAGCAGCCTTACAGGGGGCGACGCCGGGGAGCTGTTTTTT. Translating gives CASSLTGGDAGELFF.

V is TRBV30 and J is TRBJ1-6, with D unclear. Germline V CDR1 and CDR2: GTSNPN, SVGIG (reference sequence). The CDR3 has 13 amino acids. The V gene lost 0 bases and the J gene lost 6 bases, with 6 bases spanning the gap. The CDR3 reads CAWSVQFNSPLHF. CDR3 nucleotide sequence: TGTGCCTGGAGTGTCCAGTTTAATTCACCCCTCCACTTT. Supplemented by reference TRBV30 and TRBJ1-6, the full variable domain reads SQTIHQWPATLVQPVGSPLSLECTVEGTSNPNLYWYRQAAGRGLQLLFYSVGIGQISSEVPQNLSASRPQDRQFILSSKKLLLSDSGFYLCAWSVQFNSPLHFGNGTRLTVT.

The V and J genes are TRBV29-1 and TRBJ1-1; no clear D. Germline loops: CDR1 SQVTM, CDR2 ANQGSEA. The CDR3 length is 16 residues. Trimming removed 2 bases from V and 5 bases from J, with 21 bases in between. CDR3 protein: CSVESEAPGWGTEAFF. CDR3 nucleotides: TGCAGCGTTGAAAGCGAGGCACCGGGATGGGGTACTGAAGCTTTCTTT.

This chain connects TRBV11-3 to TRBJ2-3, with 10 bases matching TRBD1. V lost 5 bases, J lost 3 bases, and 8 bases stayed unmatched. The CDR3 runs to 16 residues. Per the germline V gene, CDR1 is SGHNT and CDR2 is YENEEA. The DNA for the CDR3 is TGTGCCAGCAGCCGCCGGGACAGGGGATTGACAGATACGCAGTATTTT. The encoded protein is CASSRRDRGLTDTQYF.

The chain joins TRBV19 to TRBJ1-4; 9 bases line up with TRBD1. Looked up from germline, CDR1 is LNHDA and CDR2 is SQIVND (reference sequence). The CDR3 spans 15 residues. The V segment lost 6 bases and the J segment 6 bases; nucleotides outside the gene matches: 8. The CDR3 loop is CASRSTGGADEKLFF. Written as DNA, the CDR3 is TGTGCCAGTAGGTCCACAGGGGGCGCGGATGAAAAACTGTTTTTT.

The chain is built from TRBV9 and TRBJ2-1; tentative D call: TRBD1 (7 bases). The ends were cut back, 7 bases at V and 4 bases at J, with 33 bases in the middle. Germline V gene data show CDR1 as SGDLS and CDR2 as YYNGEE. The CDR3 length is 20 residues. CDR3 in amino acids: CASATGEVLALLGDYNEQFF. The CDR3 DNA follows: TGTGCCAGCGCAACAGGGGAGGTTCTAGCCCTATTAGGGGATTACAATGAGCAGTTCTTC.

The J gene is TRBJ2-5, the V gene TRBV6-5; TRBD1 aligns across 10 bases. This CDR3 contains 15 residues. In germline, CDR1 is MNHEY, CDR2 SVGAGI. V gave up 11 bases and J gave up 2 bases; unmatched junction bases: 11. CDR3 sequence (DNA): TGTGCCGGCCGGGACAGGGGTATTGGGCAAGAGACCCAGTACTTC. Its protein product is CAGRDRGIGQETQYF.

The V and J genes are TRBV24-1 and TRBJ1-1; D is unresolved. Germline V lookup: CDR1 KGHDR, CDR2 SFDVKD. With 7 bases removed from V and 6 bases from J, the gap between germline ends came to 8 bases. The CDR3 totals 11 residues. The CDR3 nucleotides are TGTGCCACCAGGGGAGGAGCTGAAGCTTTCTTT. Its translation is CATRGGAEAFF.

This clone appeared a few times. The chain carries TRBV3-1 (or the pseudogene TRBV3-2) and TRBJ1-3; tentatively, D is TRBD1 (5 bases). The V end was cut by 2 bases, the J end by 4 bases, with 15 bases between. Germline V gene sequence: CDR1 LGHDT, CDR2 YNNKEL (reference sequence). CDR3 length equals 16 residues. The CDR3 DNA reads as TGTGCCAGCAGCCAACCTCTCCAGGGCGACGGAAACACCATATATTTT. Translated, it gives CASSQPLQGDGNTIYF.

The chain joins TRBV11-2 to TRBJ2-7, with TRBD1 as a possible D gene (6 bases). There are 15 residues in the CDR3. Germline values: CDR1 SGHAT, CDR2 FQNNGV. V gave up 1 base and J gave up 4 bases, with 14 bases separating them. Written as DNA, the CDR3 is TGTGCCAGCAGCTTAGGCGGCGTCGGACAGTACGAGCAGTACTTC. Amino acid sequence: CASSLGGVGQYEQYF. Complete variable domain (other parts from reference TRBV11-2 and TRBJ2-7): EAGVAQSPRYKIIEKRQSVAFWCNPISGHATLYWYQQILGQGPKLLIQFQNNGVVDDSQLPKDRFSAERLKGVDSTLKIQPAKLEDSAVYLCASSLGGVGQYEQYFGPGTRLTVT.

The chain uses TRBV27 and TRBJ2-7; 7 bases are a match to TRBD2. With V trimmed by 3 bases and J by 3 bases, 11 bases remained unmatched. The CDR3 contains 16 residues. The germline CDR1 and CDR2 sequences are MNHEY and SMNVEV (reference sequence). Written as DNA, the CDR3 is TGTGCCAGCAGTTTGGCGTTGCGGGAGATCGGCTACGAGCAGTACTTC. Translated, it gives CASSLALREIGYEQYF.

The chain joins TRBV15 to TRBJ2-7; 11 bases align to TRBD2. This CDR3 region has 16 residues. Per the germline V gene, CDR1 is LNHNV and CDR2 is YYDKDF (reference sequence). Trimming removed 0 bases from V and 6 bases from J; junction bases left unmatched: 7. DNA for the CDR3: TGTGCCACCAGCAGAGATCGACTAGCGGGATACCGCGAGCAGTACGTC. It codes for CATSRDRLAGYREQYV.

This chain uses TRBV5-5 with TRBJ1-2; no clear D gene. Germline values: CDR1 SGHKS, CDR2 YYEKEE (reference sequence). Trimming took off 4 bases at V and 7 bases at J, with 11 bases between the two ends. The CDR3 has 12 amino acids. This chain's CDR3 is CASSVDQAGYTF. Written as DNA, the CDR3 is TGTGCCAGCAGCGTGGACCAGGCTGGCTACACCTTC.

This chain links TRBV30 with TRBJ1-1; D uncertain. The ends were cut back, 0 bases at V and 5 bases at J, with 7 bases in the middle. This CDR3 has 12 residues. From germline, CDR1 is GTSNPN and CDR2 SVGIG (reference sequence). The CDR3: CAWSVRWTEAFF. In DNA, the CDR3 is TGTGCCTGGAGTGTACGGTGGACTGAAGCTTTCTTT. The variable domain in full, completed from reference TRBV30 and TRBJ1-1, reads SQTIHQWPATLVQPVGSPLSLECTVEGTSNPNLYWYRQAAGRGLQLLFYSVGIGQISSEVPQNLSASRPQDRQFILSSKKLLLSDSGFYLCAWSVRWTEAFFGQGTRLTVV.

The genes are TRBV24-1 and TRBJ1-1; TRBD1 aligns across 8 bases. V dropped 8 bases and J dropped 1; count of bases not matched to a gene: 8. Germline CDR1 KGHDR, CDR2 SFDVKD. The CDR3 has 15 amino acids. CDR3 DNA: TGTGCCACCATTAAGGGGACAGGACCGAACACTGAAGCTTTCTTT. Residues: CATIKGTGPNTEAFF.

The CDR3 DNA sequence: TGTGCCAGCAGTTGGACTAGCGGGTACACCGGGGAGCTGTTTTTT. Translation: CASSWTSGYTGELFF. The gene calls are TRBV6-4 and TRBJ2-2; 11 positions match TRBD2. The germline V gene encodes CDR1 MRHNA and CDR2 SNTAGT. The CDR3 sequence is 15 residues long. V trimming: 5 bases; J trimming: 3 bases; junction bases outside the gene matches: 2.

The chain couples TRBV20-1 to TRBJ2-1; D is ambiguous. Germline V gene lookup returns CDR1 DFQATT and CDR2 SNEGSKA (reference sequence). The CDR3 covers 11 residues. Between the trimmed V and J ends, which lost 4 bases and 8 bases, there was a span of 9 bases. The CDR3 bases are TGCAGTGCTACTGGTCCGGATGAGCAGTTCTTC. Protein sequence: CSATGPDEQFF.

This clone appeared once. V usage is TRBV24-1 and J usage is TRBJ2-1; D is possibly TRBD1 (6 bases). Germline values: CDR1 KGHDR, CDR2 SFDVKD. V shed 9 bases and J shed 8 bases, with 10 bases lying between them. The CDR3 is 11 amino acids. The CDR3 coding sequence is TGTGCCACCGCACAGGGACATGAGCAGTTCTTC. Protein: CATAQGHEQFF.

The chain couples TRBV4-3 to TRBJ1-2; a weak D match, TRBD1 (5 bases). The CDR3 has 14 amino acids. The germline V gene encodes CDR1 LGHNA and CDR2 YSLEER. The germline V and J ends were trimmed by 1 base and 5 bases, with 11 bases remaining between them. CDR3 in DNA: TGCGCCAGCAGCCAAGGCGGACACCCGTATGGCTACACCTTC. This translates into CASSQGGHPYGYTF.

V and J are TRBV27 and TRBJ1-6, with D possibly being TRBD1 (5 bases). The CDR3 is 16 residues long. The ends were cut back, 6 bases at V and 8 bases at J, with 20 bases in the middle. The V gene's germline CDR1 is MNHEY and CDR2 SMNVEV (reference sequence). CDR3 DNA: TGTGCCAGCAGCCTGACCTGGGTTGGGGCCGATTCACCCCTCCACTTT. Its translation is CASSLTWVGADSPLHF.

The chain recombines TRBV29-1 with TRBJ1-4; a weak D match, TRBD1 (5 bases). V lost 0 bases to trimming and J lost 8 bases, with 16 bases between them. Germline lookup yields CDR1 SQVTM and CDR2 ANQGSEA. The CDR3 spans 15 residues. CDR3 nucleotide sequence: TGCAGCGTTGAAGATCCGGTTCAGGGTCGCGAAAAACTGTTTTTT. Protein: CSVEDPVQGREKLFF. Supplemented by reference TRBV29-1 and TRBJ1-4, the full variable domain reads SAVISQKPSRDICQRGTSLTIQCQVDSQVTMMFWYRQQPGQSLTLIATANQGSEATYESGFVIDKFPISRPNLTFSTLTVSNMSPEDSSIYLCSVEDPVQGREKLFFGSGTQLSVL.

V is TRBV5-4 and J is TRBJ2-3; maybe TRBD2 (5 bases). The V end lost 7 bases, the J end lost 0 bases, and 15 bases lay between the germline ends. This CDR3 is 15 amino acids long. Germline CDR1 reads SGHNT; CDR2 reads YYREEE (reference sequence). Written as DNA, the CDR3 is TGTGCCAGCGCACCGGGATCGCCTAGCACAGATACGCAGTATTTT. This sequence encodes CASAPGSPSTDTQYF. The whole variable domain, filled in from reference TRBV5-4 and TRBJ2-3, reads ETGVTQSPTHLIKTRGQQVTLRCSSQSGHNTVSWYQQALGQGPQFIFQYYREEENGRGNFPPRFSGLQFPNYSSELNVNALELDDSALYLCASAPGSPSTDTQYFGPGTRLTVL.

This clone has more than one count but fewer than ten. The chain couples TRBV5-1 to TRBJ2-1; unclear D gene. Germline-derived CDR1 and CDR2 are SGHRS and YFSETQ. This CDR3 contains 12 residues. V was shortened by 5 bases and J by 9 bases, with 12 bases between the two germline ends. Written as DNA, the CDR3 is TGCGCCAGCAGTTTTGATTCAGTTGAGCAGTTCTTC. The encoded protein is CASSFDSVEQFF.